The present T cell receptor (beta chain) was sequenced within a study of blood T cells in healthy people across ages (dated by TCRdb to the mid-2010s). Study-wide context: In model experiments, template switching captured about one uniquely barcoded TCR beta cDNA molecule for every two T cells. The study measured age-related changes in TCR beta repertoire diversity using deep sequencing normalized with unique cDNA molecular identifiers. Donors were grouped into four age groups: young (average roughly 15 years), middle-aged (39), aged (over 55) and long-lived (approximately 81). Donors of different ages were randomly distributed across sequencing lanes to avoid experimental bias. Using the same blood draw, the study looked at two additional independent replicas of 1 million unique cDNA reads for two donors, one aged 18 to 30 and the other aged 80 or older.

What the work shows at the level of the full study, not this receptor alone: Compared with the aged group, the long-lived group had more naive CD4+ T cells, fewer expanded clones and increased TCR diversity, suggesting age selection. Observed TCR beta diversity per million T cells fell roughly linearly with age, and a significant reduction was already apparent by age around 40. There was a strong correlation between observed TCR beta diversity and the percentage of naive T cells measured by flow cytometry. Because donor CMV infection status was unknown, age-related changes in expanded clonotypes were potentially confounded. Since profiling was done on bulk unsorted PBMCs, naive and antigen-experienced compartments could not be conclusively compared. Estimates of total diversity based on one million sequenced T cells were considered lower bounds and underestimates.

Donors were 30 to 45 systemically healthy Caucasian individuals from Russia aged roughly 6 to 90 years. Ten milliliters of peripheral blood were drawn from each donor into EDTA-treated Vacutainer tubes. Ficoll-Paque density-gradient centrifugation was used to isolate PBMCs, with at least 6 million per sample. Trizol reagent was used to extract total RNA from PBMCs, with at least 5.5 micrograms per sample. The percentages of naive CD45RAhigh/CD27high T cells were determined by flow cytometry on a PBMC aliquot from every donor. Taken from cysteine to phenylalanine, the CDR3 has 13 residues. Solely the CDR3 DNA is kept, with 39 bases framed from the first base. V loses 8 bases, J loses 5 bases, and the germline ends lie 15 bases apart. Sequences MNHEY (CDR1) and SMNVEV (CDR2) are obtained from the germline V gene (reference sequence). Library method: 5' RACE. Sequencer: Illumina HiSeq 2500. The second PCR ran for roughly 6 to 11 cycles and used a J-beta primer mix along with a sample-barcoded 5' primer. A template-switch 5' adaptor carrying 12 random nucleotides introduced a unique molecular identifier onto each TCR beta cDNA molecule. Each sample yielded at least 3 million CDR3-containing paired-end reads. The Mint cDNA synthesis kit, primed by a TRBC-specific oligonucleotide, was used to synthesize first-strand cDNA from all RNA. Following uracil-DNA glycosylase treatment, a first 18-cycle PCR with universal primers M1SS and BC2_uni_R was performed on all cDNA. Per the authors' processing: For normalization, 1 million high-quality reads were randomly selected from each sample, with every read carrying a distinct molecular identifier. Instead of being binned into consensus sequences, reads that shared molecular identifiers were thrown out. MiTCR, with a Q25 quality threshold and the strictest error-elimination algorithm, was used for CDR3 identification, clonotype clustering and error correction. A nonparametric unseen species model with Euler transformation was used to estimate lower-bound total TCR beta diversity. TCRdb cleaned the public reads at Q25 with fastp, built clones with MiXCR and kept in-frame beta chains. Entries that share a CDR3 protein sequence are merged under the most common genes and DNA. The V and J calls follow TCRdb's processing rather than the paper's. This sample has about 1.1 million distinct CDR3 sequences in its table, and approximately 38% of those were observed once. Of the sample, about 12% falls within the top ten clones.

This clonotype was seen only a few times. This clone's antigen is unknown. No base quality values were provided; no much bigger clone lies one nucleotide off. Sequenced sample: blood. The receptor's source is a man between 18 and 29 years old in good health. The V gene is TRBV27 and the J gene is TRBJ1-1, with a weak D call of TRBD1 (5 bases match). The DNA sequence is as follows: TGTGCCAGCTGGCGGGACCGAAGGACTGAAGCTTTCTTT. Its amino acids are CASWRDRRTEAFF.